The clone carrying this TCR beta chain showed up many times. The data are from a study of low-dose radiotherapy and immunotherapy resistance in tumors. The overall study: Intravenous cyclophosphamide 200 mg/m2 was given every two weeks, one day before radiation and immunotherapy. Aspirin was taken orally by patients at 300 mg daily for four cycles from cycle 1 day 1.

The sample's time point: after trial treatment. Treatment noted: LDRT plus nivolumab, ipilimumab, low-dose cyclophosphamide and aspirin (RACIN trial). The ends were cut back, 6 bases at V and 6 bases at J, with 9 bases in the middle. CDR3 length: 12 amino acids. Covering alpha and beta chains, TRAV- and TRBV-specific primers were used for the first-strand cDNA. Over roughly 18 PCR cycles, TCRs were amplified from a constant-region primer and V-primer adapter. Each CDR3 protein is one row after TCRdb ran MiXCR on the reads. Among some 40,000 distinct CDR3 sequences listed, less than 25% were seen once.

This chain uses TRBV12-3 or TRBV12-4 with TRBJ1-5; the D gene is possibly TRBD1 (6 bases). The receptor comes from a female donor with ovarian cancer. The sequencing used PBMCs, collected after low-dose radiotherapy plus immunotherapy. CDR3 amino acids: CASRQGFQPQHF. The CDR3 nucleotides are TGTGCCAGCAGGCAGGGGTTTCAGCCCCAGCATTTT.